The rows below give T cell receptor beta chains drawn from one sample of a study of blood T cells in healthy people across ages. TCRdb fed the 5' RACE reads into MiXCR, producing one record per CDR3 protein. The table has about 1.1 million distinct CDR3 sequences, around two fifths seen once; the top ten hold around 13%. Sequenced material: blood. These TCRs come from a man younger than 35 in good health. Both conserved end residues are part of each CDR3. The D gene is left open where the match is weak. Part of the rows lack a size; the others show once, few, many or a class for expanded clones.

abundance: -
v_gene: TRBV28
d_gene: -
j_gene: TRBJ1-4
CDR3nt: TGTGCCAGCAGTCCGGCGTTCGAAAAACTGTTTTTT
CDR3aa: CASSPAFEKLFF

abundance: -
v_gene: TRBV2
d_gene: -
j_gene: TRBJ2-2
CDR3nt: TGTGCCAGCAGAAGCCGGGACTCAAGCACCGGGGAGCTGTTTTTT
CDR3aa: CASRSRDSSTGELFF

abundance: -
v_gene: TRBV7-9
d_gene: TRBD1
j_gene: TRBJ2-7
CDR3nt: TGTGCCAGCAGCTCCGGACAGGGCTTACGCCCCTACGAGCAGTACTTC
CDR3aa: CASSSGQGLRPYEQYF

abundance: -
v_gene: TRBV20-1
d_gene: TRBD2
j_gene: TRBJ2-3
CDR3nt: TGCAGTGTCCGAGGGACTAGCGGGGGGGTACTCACAGATACGCAGTATTTT
CDR3aa: CSVRGTSGGVLTDTQYF

abundance: few
v_gene: TRBV28
d_gene: TRBD2
j_gene: TRBJ2-1
CDR3nt: TGTGCCAGCAGTTTATCTGGGACTAGCCTAATTTACAATGAGCAGTTCTTC
CDR3aa: CASSLSGTSLIYNEQFF

abundance: -
v_gene: TRBV20-1
d_gene: -
j_gene: TRBJ2-3
CDR3nt: TGCAGTGCCCCTCGGGGGATGCCTAGCACAGATACGCAGTATTTT
CDR3aa: CSAPRGMPSTDTQYF

abundance: -
v_gene: TRBV3-1
d_gene: -
j_gene: TRBJ2-3
CDR3nt: TGTGCCAGCAGCCGGGCCCGGTCAGATACGCAGTATTTT
CDR3aa: CASSRARSDTQYF

abundance: -
v_gene: TRBV27
d_gene: -
j_gene: TRBJ2-1
CDR3nt: TGTGCCAGCAGTCTCCTTTTGGGGTCATACAATGAGCAGTTCTTC
CDR3aa: CASSLLLGSYNEQFF

abundance: -
v_gene: TRBV14
d_gene: TRBD1
j_gene: TRBJ2-2
CDR3nt: TGTGCCAGCAGCTCCGGGACAGGGACCGGGGAGCTGTTTTTT
CDR3aa: CASSSGTGTGELFF

abundance: few
v_gene: TRBV6-5
d_gene: -
j_gene: TRBJ1-1
CDR3nt: TGTGCCAGCAGTAGCCCCCCAGGGCTGGGGTACACTGAAGCTTTCTTT
CDR3aa: CASSSPPGLGYTEAFF

abundance: few
v_gene: TRBV14
d_gene: -
j_gene: TRBJ2-5
CDR3nt: TGTGCCAGCAGCCAAAATACACAAGTCGGGTACTTC
CDR3aa: CASSQNTQVGYF

abundance: few
v_gene: TRBV5-1
d_gene: TRBD2
j_gene: TRBJ2-1
CDR3nt: TGCGCCAGCAATCCGGGGGGGGCCTACAATGAGCAGTTCTTC
CDR3aa: CASNPGGAYNEQFF

abundance: few
v_gene: TRBV20-1
d_gene: -
j_gene: TRBJ2-5
CDR3nt: TGCAGTGCTAGAGATGAGAGGGTTCAAGAGACCCAGTACTTC
CDR3aa: CSARDERVQETQYF

abundance: -
v_gene: TRBV28
d_gene: -
j_gene: TRBJ2-2
CDR3nt: TGTGCCAGCAGTCCTCAGGTCGATTCGGCCACCGGGGAGCTGTTTTTT
CDR3aa: CASSPQVDSATGELFF

abundance: -
v_gene: TRBV7-2
d_gene: TRBD1
j_gene: TRBJ1-4
CDR3nt: TGTGCCAGCAGCTCCGGGACAGGGGTTACGAATGAAAAACTGTTTTTT
CDR3aa: CASSSGTGVTNEKLFF

abundance: -
v_gene: TRBV7-6
d_gene: -
j_gene: TRBJ1-2
CDR3nt: TGTGCCAGCGCCTTTGGAGGGTATGGCTACACCTTC
CDR3aa: CASAFGGYGYTF

abundance: -
v_gene: TRBV6-1
d_gene: -
j_gene: TRBJ1-5
CDR3nt: TGTGCCAGCAGTGAATATCGGGGGAGCAATCAGCCCCAGCATTTT
CDR3aa: CASSEYRGSNQPQHF

abundance: -
v_gene: TRBV5-1
d_gene: -
j_gene: TRBJ2-3
CDR3nt: TGCGCCAGCAGCACAGGACCGATCAACACAGATTCGCAGTATTTT
CDR3aa: CASSTGPINTDSQYF

abundance: -
v_gene: TRBV7-2
d_gene: TRBD1
j_gene: TRBJ2-7
CDR3nt: TGTGCCAGCAAATCGACAGGGGCCTCCTACGAGCAGTACTTC
CDR3aa: CASKSTGASYEQYF

abundance: -
v_gene: TRBV18
d_gene: -
j_gene: TRBJ2-3
CDR3nt: TGTGCCAGCTCACCACTTGGCCGGGCCGCAGATACGCAGTATTTT
CDR3aa: CASSPLGRAADTQYF

abundance: -
v_gene: TRBV27
d_gene: TRBD1
j_gene: TRBJ1-5
CDR3nt: TGTGCCAGCAGTCCATCACAGGGGGCAAGGAGCAATCAGCCCCAGCATTTT
CDR3aa: CASSPSQGARSNQPQHF

abundance: -
v_gene: TRBV12-3/TRBV12-4
d_gene: TRBD1
j_gene: TRBJ1-2
CDR3nt: TGTGCCAGCAGTTTCGGGACAGGGGGAAACTCTAACTATGGCTACACCTTC
CDR3aa: CASSFGTGGNSNYGYTF

abundance: few
v_gene: TRBV12-3/TRBV12-4
d_gene: -
j_gene: TRBJ1-5
CDR3nt: TGTGCCAGCAGTTCTAGCTCAGGGGATCAGCCCCAGCATTTT
CDR3aa: CASSSSSGDQPQHF

abundance: -
v_gene: TRBV29-1
d_gene: -
j_gene: TRBJ1-4
CDR3nt: TGCAGCGGGGTCGGCGGTGAAAAACTGTTTTTT
CDR3aa: CSGVGGEKLFF

abundance: -
v_gene: TRBV6-6
d_gene: TRBD1
j_gene: TRBJ1-2
CDR3nt: TGTGCCAGCAGTGACAGGGGGCCGCATGGCTACACCTTC
CDR3aa: CASSDRGPHGYTF

abundance: -
v_gene: TRBV29-1
d_gene: TRBD2
j_gene: TRBJ2-3
CDR3nt: TGCAGCGCCTCACTAGCGGACAAACCCCAGTATTTT
CDR3aa: CSASLADKPQYF

abundance: -
v_gene: TRBV12-3/TRBV12-4
d_gene: -
j_gene: TRBJ1-1
CDR3nt: TGTGCCGGCATATGGGGGTACACTGAAGCTTTCTTT
CDR3aa: CAGIWGYTEAFF

abundance: -
v_gene: TRBV27
d_gene: -
j_gene: TRBJ2-3
CDR3nt: TGTGCCAGCTCCTCCCCGGACGCATCTAGCACAGATACGCAGTATTTT
CDR3aa: CASSSPDASSTDTQYF

abundance: -
v_gene: TRBV4-3
d_gene: -
j_gene: TRBJ1-2
CDR3nt: TGCGCCAGCAGCCAAGACTGGGAAAACTATGGCTACACCTTC
CDR3aa: CASSQDWENYGYTF

abundance: -
v_gene: TRBV4-3
d_gene: -
j_gene: TRBJ1-2
CDR3nt: TGCGCCAGCAGCCAAGATCCAAGAGGACTTTATGGCTACACCTTC
CDR3aa: CASSQDPRGLYGYTF

abundance: many
v_gene: TRBV3-1
d_gene: TRBD2
j_gene: TRBJ2-5
CDR3nt: TGTGCCAGCAGCCAAGATGCGGGAGAAGAGACCCAGTACTTC
CDR3aa: CASSQDAGEETQYF

abundance: -
v_gene: TRBV7-2
d_gene: TRBD1
j_gene: TRBJ1-2
CDR3nt: TGTGCCAGTAGCCCTAATGACCGGGACAGGGATAGGTTTGGCGGCTACACCTTC
CDR3aa: CASSPNDRDRDRFGGYTF

abundance: -
v_gene: TRBV19
d_gene: -
j_gene: TRBJ1-1
CDR3nt: TGTGCCAGTGAACAGCGTCGTGATGCTGAAGCTTTCTTT
CDR3aa: CASEQRRDAEAFF

abundance: -
v_gene: TRBV30
d_gene: TRBD1
j_gene: TRBJ2-1
CDR3nt: TGTGCCTGGAACAGGGGTGGTGAGCAGTTCTTC
CDR3aa: CAWNRGGEQFF

abundance: -
v_gene: TRBV3-1
d_gene: -
j_gene: TRBJ2-1
CDR3nt: TGTGCCAGCAGCCGGAATAGGGGGGCCGCTGAGCAGTTCTTC
CDR3aa: CASSRNRGAAEQFF

abundance: -
v_gene: TRBV9
d_gene: -
j_gene: TRBJ1-2
CDR3nt: TGTGCCAGCAGCGTATCGACGGGTGACATTTCTAACTATGGCTACACCTTC
CDR3aa: CASSVSTGDISNYGYTF

abundance: many
v_gene: TRBV20-1
d_gene: TRBD1
j_gene: TRBJ1-5
CDR3nt: TGCAGTGCTCTTCAGGGGGCGGGCAATCAGCCCCAGCATTTT
CDR3aa: CSALQGAGNQPQHF

abundance: -
v_gene: TRBV7-2
d_gene: TRBD1
j_gene: TRBJ2-1
CDR3nt: TGTGCCATCAGCTTAGTAGGGACAGAGTGGAATGAGCAGTTCTTC
CDR3aa: CAISLVGTEWNEQFF

abundance: -
v_gene: TRBV6-2/TRBV6-3
d_gene: -
j_gene: TRBJ2-1
CDR3nt: TGTGCCAGCAGTCTCCCGGGAAGTCCCTACAATGAGCAGTTCTTC
CDR3aa: CASSLPGSPYNEQFF

abundance: few
v_gene: TRBV20-1
d_gene: -
j_gene: TRBJ2-1
CDR3nt: TGCAGTGCTCAAGATGGGGTCAATGAGCAGTTCTTC
CDR3aa: CSAQDGVNEQFF

abundance: -
v_gene: TRBV12-3/TRBV12-4
d_gene: TRBD1
j_gene: TRBJ1-2
CDR3nt: TGTGCCAGCACCGCCCGACAGGGGAGGGGTGGCTACACCTTC
CDR3aa: CASTARQGRGGYTF

abundance: few
v_gene: TRBV9
d_gene: TRBD2
j_gene: TRBJ2-3
CDR3nt: TGTGCCAGCAGCGCAGACGGCGGGGGGCAATCAGATACGCAGTATTTT
CDR3aa: CASSADGGGQSDTQYF

abundance: -
v_gene: TRBV5-6
d_gene: -
j_gene: TRBJ2-1
CDR3nt: TGTGCCAGCAGCTCGGGGCTCCTGAATGAGCAGTTCTTC
CDR3aa: CASSSGLLNEQFF

abundance: -
v_gene: TRBV4-2
d_gene: TRBD2
j_gene: TRBJ2-1
CDR3nt: TGTGCCAGCAGCCAAGCTTCTTCCGGGGGGAATGAGCAGTTCTTC
CDR3aa: CASSQASSGGNEQFF

abundance: few
v_gene: TRBV20-1
d_gene: TRBD2
j_gene: TRBJ2-3
CDR3nt: TGCAGTGCTAGAGATCCCCAGCGGGGGGGCCGTACAGATACGCAGTATTTT
CDR3aa: CSARDPQRGGRTDTQYF

abundance: -
v_gene: TRBV30
d_gene: TRBD2
j_gene: TRBJ2-3
CDR3nt: TGTGCCTGGAGTCCCGGACTAGCGGGAGACACAGATACGCAGTATTTT
CDR3aa: CAWSPGLAGDTDTQYF

abundance: -
v_gene: TRBV5-1
d_gene: TRBD1
j_gene: TRBJ1-3
CDR3nt: TGCGCCAGCAGCCAGACAGGGGACTCTGGAAACACCATATATTTT
CDR3aa: CASSQTGDSGNTIYF

abundance: once
v_gene: TRBV11-2
d_gene: -
j_gene: TRBJ2-7
CDR3nt: TGTGCCAGCAGCTTATTCAGGGCCAACGAGCAGTACTTC
CDR3aa: CASSLFRANEQYF

abundance: -
v_gene: TRBV3-1
d_gene: -
j_gene: TRBJ2-5
CDR3nt: TGTGCCAGCAGCCCCTCCGGGTTCTTACAAGAGACCCAGTACTTC
CDR3aa: CASSPSGFLQETQYF

abundance: few
v_gene: TRBV9
d_gene: -
j_gene: TRBJ1-1
CDR3nt: TGTGCCAGCAGCGGGCAGGGTCAGAGCTTGGATGAAGCTTTCTTT
CDR3aa: CASSGQGQSLDEAFF

abundance: -
v_gene: TRBV27
d_gene: -
j_gene: TRBJ1-6
CDR3nt: TGTGCCAGCAGACCAGACGGTGTCACCTATAATTCACCCCTCCACTTT
CDR3aa: CASRPDGVTYNSPLHF

abundance: once
v_gene: TRBV7-3
d_gene: -
j_gene: TRBJ2-1
CDR3nt: TGTGCCAGCAGCAGACACGCAACTGGGAATAACTACAATGAGCAGTTCTTC
CDR3aa: CASSRHATGNNYNEQFF

abundance: many
v_gene: TRBV10-3
d_gene: TRBD2
j_gene: TRBJ2-3
CDR3nt: TGTGCCATCAGTGATGGGACTATACGCACAGATACGCAGTATTTT
CDR3aa: CAISDGTIRTDTQYF

abundance: few
v_gene: TRBV20-1
d_gene: TRBD2
j_gene: TRBJ2-1
CDR3nt: TGCAGTGCTAGGGGAGGGACTAGCCTCTACAATGAGCAGTTCTTC
CDR3aa: CSARGGTSLYNEQFF